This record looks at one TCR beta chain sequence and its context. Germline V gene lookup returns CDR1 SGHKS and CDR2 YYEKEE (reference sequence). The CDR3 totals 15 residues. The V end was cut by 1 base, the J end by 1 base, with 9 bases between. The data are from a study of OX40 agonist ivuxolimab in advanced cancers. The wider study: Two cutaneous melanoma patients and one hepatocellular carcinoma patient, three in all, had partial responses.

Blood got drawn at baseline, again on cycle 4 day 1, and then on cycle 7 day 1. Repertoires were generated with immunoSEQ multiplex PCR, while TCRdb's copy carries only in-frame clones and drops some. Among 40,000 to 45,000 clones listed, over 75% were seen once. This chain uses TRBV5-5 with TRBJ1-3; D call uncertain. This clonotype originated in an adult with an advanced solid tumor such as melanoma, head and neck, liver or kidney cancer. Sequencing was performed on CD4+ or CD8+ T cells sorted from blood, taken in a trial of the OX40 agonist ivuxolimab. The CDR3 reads CASSLYVQSGNTIYF. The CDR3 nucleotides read TGTGCCAGCAGCTTGTATGTTCAGTCTGGAAACACCATATATTTT.